This T cell receptor beta chain is drawn from a study of preoperative IRX-2 immunotherapy in early breast cancer. This table comes from immunoSEQ multiplex PCR, and its TCRdb copy is limited to in-frame clones, with some not included. The sample holds 60,000 or so clones, around 94% seen once. Treatment of the sample: preoperative locoregional IRX-2 cytokine immunotherapy. This phase Ib study tested locoregional IRX-2 cytokine immunotherapy given before surgery. The CDR3 is made up of 13 amino acids. Germline CDR1 reads MNHEY; CDR2 reads SVGAGI. V was shortened by 0 bases and J by 4 bases, with 7 bases between the two germline ends.

The receptor was derived from a human donor with breast cancer. This chain connects TRBV6-5 to TRBJ2-7; possible D gene TRBD2, 5 bases. This material was collected from a patient treated with IRX-2 immunotherapy. The CDR3 region is CASSYSRTYEQYF. CDR3 DNA sequence: TGTGCCAGCAGTTACTCGAGGACTTACGAGCAGTACTTC.